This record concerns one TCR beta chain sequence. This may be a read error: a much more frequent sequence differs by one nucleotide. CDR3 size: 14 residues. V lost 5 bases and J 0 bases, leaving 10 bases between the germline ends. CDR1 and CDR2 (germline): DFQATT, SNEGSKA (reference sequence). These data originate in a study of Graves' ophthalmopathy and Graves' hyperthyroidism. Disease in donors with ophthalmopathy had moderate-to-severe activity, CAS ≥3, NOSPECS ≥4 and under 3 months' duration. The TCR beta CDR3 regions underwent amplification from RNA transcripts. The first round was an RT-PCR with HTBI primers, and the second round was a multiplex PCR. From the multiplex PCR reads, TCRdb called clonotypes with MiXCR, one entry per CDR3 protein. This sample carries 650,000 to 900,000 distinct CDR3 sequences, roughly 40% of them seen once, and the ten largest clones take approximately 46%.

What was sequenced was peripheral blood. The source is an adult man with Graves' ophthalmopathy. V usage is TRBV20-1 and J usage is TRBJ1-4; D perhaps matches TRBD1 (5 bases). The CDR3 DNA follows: TGCAGTGCTGGTGCAGGGACAACTAATGAAAAACTGTTTTTT. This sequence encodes CSAGAGTTNEKLFF.